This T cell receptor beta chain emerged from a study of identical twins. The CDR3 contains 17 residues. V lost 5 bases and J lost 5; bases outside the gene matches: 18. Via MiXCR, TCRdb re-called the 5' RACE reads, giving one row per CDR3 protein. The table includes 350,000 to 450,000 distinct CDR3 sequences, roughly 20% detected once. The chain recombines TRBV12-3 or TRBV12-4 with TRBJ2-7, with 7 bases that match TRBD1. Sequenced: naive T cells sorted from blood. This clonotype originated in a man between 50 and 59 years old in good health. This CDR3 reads CASSLPGPTGIYDEQYF. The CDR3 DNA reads TGTGCCAGCAGTCTCCCTGGGCCGACAGGGATCTATGACGAGCAGTACTTC.